Presented here are 21 T cell receptor beta chains from one specimen sequenced in a study of blood T cell repertoires in COVID-19. Repertoires were generated with immunoSEQ multiplex PCR, while TCRdb's copy carries only in-frame clones and drops some. The sample includes roughly 140,000 clones, 88% of them seen just once. The sequenced material came from peripheral blood. These receptors all come from a human donor in a cohort sampled during active COVID-19.

V gene TRBV11-2 combines with J gene TRBJ2-1; 11 nucleotides align to TRBD2. The length of the CDR3 is 16 residues. Per germline, CDR1 SGHAT and CDR2 FQNNGV. The V and J ends lost 1 base and 4 bases, in that order; junction bases with no gene match: 3. CDR3 protein: CASSLGGLAEYNEQFF. The DNA for the CDR3 is TGTGCCAGCAGCTTAGGGGGACTAGCGGAATACAATGAGCAGTTCTTC.

The rearrangement joins TRBV6-5 to TRBJ2-1; D remains unclear. CDR1 is MNHEY, CDR2 SVGAGI, per germline. The CDR3 covers 13 residues. Trimming left V 2 bases short and J 3 bases short, with 5 bases between. The CDR3 nucleotides read TGTGCCAGCAGTTACGGCGGCTACAATGAGCAGTTCTTC. The encoded protein is CASSYGGYNEQFF.

The chain combines TRBV7-2 with TRBJ1-1; TRBD1 might be the D (6 bases). Per the germline V gene, CDR1 is SGHTA and CDR2 is FQGNSA. V was cut by 5 bases and J by 5 bases, with 21 bases left in between. CDR3 size: 16 residues. In DNA form, the CDR3 reads TGTGCCAGCAGCACCGGGACATCAGGTCTGGGGACTGAAGCTTTCTTT. It translates to CASSTGTSGLGTEAFF.

The rearrangement links TRBV2 to TRBJ1-6; 7 positions match TRBD1. Germline loops: CDR1 SNHLY, CDR2 FYNNEI. After removal of 5 bases from V and 6 bases from J, the junction contained 4 bases not matched to a gene. The CDR3 consists of 14 residues. The chain's CDR3 is CASSFRTGNSPLHF. In DNA, the CDR3 is TGTGCCAGCAGTTTCCGGACAGGTAATTCACCCCTCCACTTT.

The DNA of the CDR3 is TGTGCCAGCAGCCAAGATCGCGGGGGGGCCAAGCAGTACTTC. Protein product: CASSQDRGGAKQYF. The rearrangement joins TRBV3-1 (or the pseudogene TRBV3-2) to TRBJ2-7, with TRBD2 identical over 9 bases. This CDR3 spans 14 amino acids. V lost 0 bases and J lost 8; bases outside the gene matches: 5. Germline CDR1 reads LGHDT; CDR2 reads YNNKEL (reference sequence).

The V gene is TRBV12-3 or TRBV12-4, the J gene TRBJ1-5; TRBD1 aligns across 9 bases. Germline trimming cut 6 bases from V and 16 bases from J; bases unmatched to any gene: 13. The CDR3 is 13 amino acids. CDR3 in amino acids: CASRYITGGRTHF. The CDR3 region has the DNA TGTGCCAGCAGATATATTACAGGGGGCCGCACTCATTTT.

The genes are TRBV19 and TRBJ2-7; 8 positions agree with TRBD2. Trimming at V came to 6 bases and at J to 7 bases, leaving 8 bases not matched to a gene. This CDR3 is 13 amino acids long. Germline CDR1 is LNHDA and CDR2 is SQIVND (reference sequence). CDR3 loop: CASRPGLEREQYF. In DNA, the CDR3 is TGTGCCAGTAGACCGGGACTAGAACGAGAGCAGTACTTC.

The chain is built from TRBV28 and TRBJ1-2, with TRBD1 matching 7 bases. Trimming at V came to 6 bases and at J to 2 bases, leaving 9 bases not matched to a gene. CDR3 length: 15 residues. The germline gives CDR1 MDHEN, CDR2 SYDVKM. CDR3 protein: CASSQGGGHNYGYTF. The CDR3, as DNA: TGTGCCAGCAGCCAGGGGGGAGGACACAACTATGGCTACACCTTC.

The V and J genes are TRBV7-2 and TRBJ2-1, with a tentative D call TRBD1 (5 bases). The CDR3 totals 14 residues. Per germline, CDR1 SGHTA and CDR2 FQGNSA. V lost 1 base, J lost 6 bases, and 10 bases lay in between. As DNA, the CDR3 is TGTGCCAGCAGCTTAGACGACAGCCGCAATGAGCAGTTCTTC. This sequence encodes CASSLDDSRNEQFF.

This chain links TRBV19 with TRBJ2-2, with TRBD2 identical over 7 bases. Losses at the gene ends were 5 bases for V and 8 bases for J; bases not matched to a gene: 11. Germline V gene data show CDR1 as LNHDA and CDR2 as SQIVND (reference sequence). The CDR3 length is 15 residues. This chain's CDR3 is CASSAKAGFEGELFF. As DNA, the CDR3 is TGTGCCAGTAGTGCAAAAGCGGGATTTGAGGGGGAGCTGTTTTTT.

The rearrangement links TRBV15 to TRBJ2-5; 10 bases match TRBD1. With 3 bases clipped from V and 5 bases from J, the junction kept 3 bases outside the gene matches. The germline CDR1 and CDR2 sequences are LNHNV and YYDKDF (reference sequence). This CDR3 comprises 14 residues. The CDR3, as DNA: TGTGCCACCAGCAGGGACAGGGGGTTTGAGACCCAGTACTTC. Protein: CATSRDRGFETQYF.

The chain couples TRBV5-1 to TRBJ2-3; no clear D. V was clipped by 4 bases and J by 2 bases, with 2 bases between them. The CDR3 loop spans 11 amino acids. Germline lookup yields CDR1 SGHRS and CDR2 YFSETQ. CDR3 amino acids: CASSLTDTQYF. In DNA, the CDR3 is TGCGCCAGCAGCCTCACAGATACGCAGTATTTT.

The V gene is TRBV5-1, the J gene TRBJ2-3; the match to TRBD1 covers 7 bases. Per the germline V gene, CDR1 is SGHRS and CDR2 is YFSETQ. After removal of 5 bases from V and 6 bases from J, the junction contained 9 bases not matched to a gene. This CDR3 contains 14 residues. The CDR3 DNA reads as TGCGCCAGCAGTCTCCGGGACAGTCCGGATACGCAGTATTTT. It translates to CASSLRDSPDTQYF.

The CDR3 sequence is CSVGQAVEEKLFF. CDR3 in DNA: TGCAGCGTCGGACAGGCGGTAGAGGAAAAACTGTTTTTT. The chain joins TRBV29-1 to TRBJ1-4; TRBD1 aligns across 7 bases. With 6 bases clipped from V and 8 bases from J, the junction kept 9 bases outside the gene matches. This CDR3 has 13 residues. Germline-derived CDR1 and CDR2 are SQVTM and ANQGSEA. Based on the CDR3 plus reference TRBV29-1 and TRBJ1-4, the full variable domain is SAVISQKPSRDICQRGTSLTIQCQVDSQVTMMFWYRQQPGQSLTLIATANQGSEATYESGFVIDKFPISRPNLTFSTLTVSNMSPEDSSIYLCSVGQAVEEKLFFGSGTQLSVL.

The chain employs TRBV6-5 and TRBJ2-7, with D possibly matching TRBD1 (5 bases). In germline, CDR1 is MNHEY, CDR2 SVGAGI. Between the trimmed V and J ends, which lost 0 bases and 3 bases, there was a span of 9 bases. This CDR3 comprises 14 residues. The CDR3 bases are TGTGCCAGCAGTTACTCGGGGCAGTACTACGAGCAGTACTTC. Protein product: CASSYSGQYYEQYF.

In DNA form, the CDR3 reads TGCAGCGTTGACACAGGGAGGCAGTACTTC. It yields the protein CSVDTGRQYF. The chain couples TRBV29-1 to TRBJ2-7, with D perhaps matching TRBD1 (6 bases). The germline gives CDR1 SQVTM, CDR2 ANQGSEA. V was cut by 3 bases and J by 9 bases, with 9 bases left in between. CDR3 size: 10 residues.

The chain couples TRBV25-1 to TRBJ1-1; 8 nucleotides line up with TRBD1. Germline V lookup: CDR1 MGHDK, CDR2 SYGVNS. Unmatched junction bases numbered 13, after V lost 3 bases and J lost 7 bases. The CDR3 has 16 amino acids. CDR3 nucleotide sequence: TGTGCCAGCAGTGATATCCGTCGACAGGGGTTGAATGAAGCTTTCTTT. As protein: CASSDIRRQGLNEAFF.

This clone came up once. The V and J genes are TRBV28 and TRBJ2-7; D ambiguous. Germline V gene sequence: CDR1 MDHEN, CDR2 SYDVKM. The CDR3 consists of 13 residues. V lost 3 bases and J lost 5, with 11 bases in between. The CDR3 spells CASSLFRKNEQYF. Written as DNA, the CDR3 is TGTGCCAGCAGTTTGTTCAGGAAGAACGAGCAGTACTTC.

This clone was counted between two and nine times. The V and J genes are TRBV5-1 and TRBJ1-2; D perhaps matches TRBD1 (5 bases). Germline V CDR1 and CDR2: SGHRS, YFSETQ. This CDR3 region has 13 residues. With 0 bases removed from V and 9 bases from J, the gap between germline ends came to 12 bases. Here the CDR3 DNA reads TGCGCCAGCAGCTTGGAGGCAGGGCAGCGCTACACCTTC. Its protein is CASSLEAGQRYTF.

This chain uses TRBV4-2 with TRBJ2-3, with 8 bases matching TRBD2. This CDR3 comprises 18 residues. Trimming removed 1 base from V and 1 base from J; junction bases left unmatched: 10. Germline CDR1 is LGHNA and CDR2 is YNFKEQ. The CDR3 region has the DNA TGTGCCAGCAGCCAAGGTCCCTGGGGGCGGGAGGGCACAGATACGCAGTATTTT. Translating it yields CASSQGPWGREGTDTQYF.

The V gene is TRBV28, the J gene TRBJ2-3, with D unclear. Deletions cut 4 bases from V and 0 bases from J, with 14 bases between. The CDR3 contains 16 residues. CDR1 is MDHEN, CDR2 SYDVKM, per germline. For the CDR3, the DNA is TGTGCCAGCAGTTCAACCAGTGCAGGCAGCACAGATACGCAGTATTTT. It encodes CASSSTSAGSTDTQYF.